Listed below are T cell receptor beta chains from one sample, sequenced in a study of beta chain features in type 1 diabetes. Libraries were prepared by immunoSEQ multiplex PCR; TCRdb keeps only in-frame clonotypes and omits some of them. The sample yields some 500,000 clones, approximately 10% seen once. Sequences were obtained from naive CD4+ T cells from blood. The receptor source for this set is a woman under 30 in good health. Each CDR3 is given with its conserved first and last residue. The order of the fields is J gene, V gene, CDR3 protein.

>TRBJ2-1|TRBV4-3
CASSQDLGRNNEQFF
>TRBJ1-1|TRBV21-1
CASSKCRDLRVNTEAFF
>TRBJ2-6|TRBV19
CASSKRRSGANVLTF
>TRBJ2-5|TRBV2
CASNLLREAETQYF
>TRBJ1-5|TRBV2
CASSVERLHQPQHF
>TRBJ2-5|TRBV7-2
CASSRDRGLWETQYF
>TRBJ2-1|TRBV7-9
CASSPDRAGEQFF
>TRBJ2-5|TRBV9
CASSVRPRDRETQYF
>TRBJ2-5|TRBV7-6
CASSLVGLDRETQYF
>TRBJ2-3|TRBV9
CASSAVSGGGADTQYF
>TRBJ2-6|TRBV4-3
CASSQDPRASGANVLTF
>TRBJ2-5|TRBV28
CASSRGETQYF
>TRBJ2-1|TRBV30
CAWKPSTQYNEQFF
>TRBJ2-2|TRBV19
CASSIRRVITGELFF
>TRBJ2-3|TRBV5-4
CASSQPGGDTQYF
>TRBJ1-4|TRBV7-9
CASSPSGGTEKLFF
>TRBJ1-1|TRBV7-9
CASSFSQGATEAFF
>TRBJ2-7|TRBV25-1
CASSDGTGGWRYEQYF
>TRBJ2-3|TRBV9
CASSVEHRGDPDTQYF
>TRBJ2-1|TRBV7-3
CASRRGTPDDEQFF
>TRBJ2-5|TRBV7-9
CASSWEGLSQETQYF
>TRBJ2-7|TRBV13
CASSLTLLAGGHEQYF
>TRBJ2-7|TRBV29-1
CSVELIGTSASYEQYF
>TRBJ2-1|TRBV29-1
CSVDNWGGEDEQFF
>TRBJ2-3|TRBV7-9
CASSFSGPPGDTQYF
>TRBJ2-1|TRBV19
CASSISGLGSYNEQFF
>TRBJ2-5|TRBV7-9
CASSLARGGANQETQYF
>TRBJ1-6|TRBV5-4
CASSLAITGISSPLHF
>TRBJ1-2|TRBV30
CAWSEGTSNYGYTF
>TRBJ2-5|TRBV7-9
CASSRRDIQETQYF
>TRBJ2-3|TRBV18
CASSPPSWSQYF
>TRBJ1-1|TRBV6-5
CASSYQTGVGTEAFF
>TRBJ2-7|TRBV6-1
CAARKGIRSYEQYF
>TRBJ2-7|TRBV5-1
CASSHPSSYEQYF
>TRBJ1-5|TRBV19
CASSPMDRGNQPQHF
>TRBJ2-7|TRBV29-1
CSVGTGDEQYF
>TRBJ2-7|TRBV5-1
CASSLASGRLYEQYF
>TRBJ1-2|TRBV14
CASSQYVLRPRDGYTF
>TRBJ2-1|TRBV5-1
CASSLETFYNEQFF
>TRBJ2-4|TRBV5-1
CASSSTLGGATKNIQYF
>TRBJ2-7|TRBV9
CASSATSGRYEQYF
>TRBJ1-1|TRBV30
CAWSYRARAFF
>TRBJ2-5|TRBV7-9
CASSPKGANQETQYF
>TRBJ1-1|TRBV29-1
CSVKTAGVNTEAFF
>TRBJ2-5|TRBV11-2
CASSLGVVWQTQYF
>TRBJ1-6|TRBV2
CASSVYSPLHF